The sequence of this T cell receptor (beta chain) was determined in a study of cytomegalovirus exposure and HLA in healthy donors. Whole-study results and caveats: It was reported in a later analysis that an Asian-associated ancestry cluster showed fewer N-insertions than the approximately 670-donor mean.

This PCR relied on a set of 60 Vbeta primers and 13 Jbeta primers. Sequencing used immunoSEQ multiplex PCR; TCRdb keeps in-frame clones, though not all of them. This sample's clone table lists around 210,000 clones. Comments on this clone: What it binds is unknown.

The source is a woman in her twenties or thirties in good health and CMV-seropositive. What was sequenced was PBMCs.

CDR3 sequence reads: CASSWGPGDETQYF. The CDR3 DNA is TGCGCCAGCAGCTGGGGACCGGGGGACGAGACCCAGTACTTC. The chain links TRBV5-1 to TRBJ2-5; D possibly corresponds to TRBD2 (6 bases). CDR3 size: 14 residues. V was clipped by 3 bases and J by 5 bases, with 14 bases between them. Germline CDR1 reads SGHRS; CDR2 reads YFSETQ.